Each of the 20 T cell receptor beta chains below was sequenced from the same sample in a study of cytomegalovirus exposure and HLA in healthy donors. With 60 Vbeta and 13 Jbeta primers, the PCR was carried out. Data came from immunoSEQ multiplex PCR; TCRdb stores just in-frame clones and leaves some out. This listing includes approximately 120,000 clones. The sequencing sample was made of PBMCs. The receptor set was obtained from a woman between 55 and 75 years old in good health and CMV-seronegative.

V is TRBV27 and J is TRBJ2-6; D gene unclear. Germline loops: CDR1 MNHEY, CDR2 SMNVEV (reference sequence). V gave up 2 bases and J gave up 2 bases, with 7 bases separating them. The CDR3 runs to 15 residues. CDR3 coding DNA: TGTGCCAGCAGTTTAATCGCGGCTGGGGCCAACGTCCTGACTTTC. It codes for CASSLIAAGANVLTF.

V is TRBV30 and J is TRBJ2-7; TRBD1 is a possible D gene (5 bases). This CDR3 region has 12 residues. V lost 3 bases, J lost 0 bases, and 6 bases lay in between. The germline V gene has CDR1 GTSNPN and CDR2 SVGIG (reference sequence). CDR3 residues: CAWSRDSYEQYF. For the CDR3, the DNA is TGTGCCTGGAGCAGGGACTCCTACGAGCAGTACTTC.

The chain couples TRBV7-6 to TRBJ2-2; 12 positions agree with TRBD1. This CDR3 contains 18 residues. CDR1 SGHVS and CDR2 FNYEAQ come from the germline V gene. The V and J ends lost 2 bases and 3 bases, in that order; junction bases with no gene match: 7. The CDR3 loop reads CASSLNTGTGGYTGELFF. For the CDR3, the DNA is TGTGCCAGCAGCTTAAATACCGGGACAGGGGGCTACACCGGGGAGCTGTTTTTT.

The chain has TRBV7-6 and TRBJ1-2; a possible D gene is TRBD1 (6 bases). The ends were cut back, 5 bases at V and 2 bases at J, with 15 bases in the middle. This CDR3 has 15 amino acids. The germline V gene has CDR1 SGHVS and CDR2 FNYEAQ. The CDR3 DNA sequence: TGTGCCAGCAGCCCCCGAGGGGGATTCAACTATGGCTACACCTTC. Translation gives CASSPRGGFNYGYTF.

The chain employs TRBV29-1 and TRBJ2-7, with TRBD1 identical over 9 bases. V lost 1 base to trimming and J lost 12 bases; unmatched junction nucleotides: 7. CDR3 size: 12 residues. Germline CDR1 SQVTM, CDR2 ANQGSEA. The CDR3 nucleotides are TGCAGCGTTGAAGTGGACAGGGGCGTAGTGTACTTC. Residues: CSVEVDRGVVYF.

The chain links TRBV5-6 to TRBJ1-1; 10 bases fit TRBD1. Germline V CDR1 and CDR2: SGHDT, YYEEEE. The CDR3 has 17 residues. V lost 2 bases and J lost 4; bases outside the gene matches: 11. CDR3 region: CASSFGTGAPLSTEAFF. The CDR3, as DNA: TGTGCCAGCAGCTTTGGGACAGGGGCACCTCTGAGCACTGAAGCTTTCTTT.

The V gene is TRBV28, the J gene TRBJ1-5; D is unclear. Germline loops: CDR1 MDHEN, CDR2 SYDVKM. V was clipped by 8 bases and J by 2 bases, with 13 bases between them. The CDR3 runs to 14 residues. In DNA form, the CDR3 reads TGTGCCAGCGTCCCGACCGGAGGCAATCAGCCCCAGCATTTT. It yields the protein CASVPTGGNQPQHF. Full variable domain (outside the CDR3, taken from reference TRBV28 and TRBJ1-5): DVKVTQSSRYLVKRTGEKVFLECVQDMDHENMFWYRQDPGLGLRLIYFSYDVKMKEKGDIPEGYSVSREKKERFSLILESASTNQTSMYLCASVPTGGNQPQHFGDGTRLSIL.

This chain uses TRBV5-1 with TRBJ1-1; TRBD1 is a possible D gene (6 bases). Germline lookup yields CDR1 SGHRS and CDR2 YFSETQ. V shed 3 bases and J shed 0 bases, with 12 bases lying between them. The CDR3 is made up of 15 amino acids. For the CDR3, the DNA is TGCGCCAGCAGCTCTCGGACAGCTATGAACACTGAAGCTTTCTTT. Translation gives CASSSRTAMNTEAFF.

With respect to this clone: Compared with germline, one end of the junction differs, possibly owing to a read error. This chain's CDR3 is CASSPVAGGLNEQFF. The CDR3 DNA sequence: TGTGCTAGCAGCCCTGTAGCGGGAGGGTTAAATGAGCAGTTCTTC. The chain links TRBV7-7 to TRBJ2-1, with TRBD2 matching over 11 bases. Looked up from germline, CDR1 is SSHAT and CDR2 is FNYEAQ (reference sequence). This CDR3 is built from 15 residues. Full variable domain (outside the CDR3, taken from reference TRBV7-7 and TRBJ2-1): GAGVSQSPRYKVTKRGQDVTLRCDPISSHATLYWYQQALGQGPEFLTYFNYEAQPDKSGLPSDRFSAERPEGSISTLTIQRTEQRDSAMYRCASSPVAGGLNEQFFGPGTRLTVL.

The genes are TRBV5-1 and TRBJ2-2, with D tentatively TRBD1 (5 bases). Germline V CDR1 and CDR2: SGHRS, YFSETQ. This CDR3 has 15 amino acids. Trimming took off 3 bases at V and 3 bases at J, with 12 bases between the two ends. The CDR3, as DNA: TGCGCCAGCAGCTATCAACGCAGGGACACCGGGGAGCTGTTTTTT. This sequence encodes CASSYQRRDTGELFF.

The chain employs TRBV19 and TRBJ2-7; the match to TRBD1 covers 8 bases. Germline V gives CDR1 LNHDA, CDR2 SQIVND (reference sequence). The ends lost 1 base at V and 2 bases at J; junction bases unmatched: 4. The CDR3 runs 15 residues. The CDR3 sequence is CASSIGGDRTYEQYF. The CDR3 nucleotides are TGTGCCAGTAGTATAGGGGGGGACAGGACCTACGAGCAGTACTTC.

The rearrangement joins TRBV11-1 to TRBJ2-7, with D tentatively TRBD2 (5 bases). Trimming took off 8 bases at V and 4 bases at J, with 12 bases between the two ends. Germline lookup yields CDR1 SGHAT and CDR2 FQDESV (reference sequence). CDR3 length equals 12 residues. CDR3: CASSRPGYEQYF. The CDR3 nucleotides are TGTGCCAGCTCTAGGCCGGGGTACGAGCAGTACTTC.

The chain couples TRBV10-3 to TRBJ1-5; 9 bases are shared with TRBD1. V gave up 6 bases and J gave up 7 bases; unmatched junction bases: 7. The CDR3 sequence is 14 residues long. Germline V gene sequence: CDR1 ENHRY, CDR2 SYGVKD. The CDR3 nucleotides read TGTGCCATCAGCCCGGGACAGGGAGACCAGCCCCAGCATTTT. Residues: CAISPGQGDQPQHF.

This rearrangement joins TRBV5-6 to TRBJ2-5; 7 bases fit TRBD2. The CDR3 covers 14 residues. The germline V gene has CDR1 SGHDT and CDR2 YYEEEE. V lost 0 bases to trimming and J lost 5 bases; unmatched junction nucleotides: 4. The CDR3 spells CASSLAGGRETQYF. In DNA, the CDR3 is TGTGCCAGCAGCTTGGCCGGGGGGAGGGAGACCCAGTACTTC.

The chain uses TRBV5-1 and TRBJ2-3; D may be TRBD2 (5 bases). Germline CDR1 reads SGHRS; CDR2 reads YFSETQ. V dropped 4 bases and J dropped 1 base, with 10 bases sitting between them. The CDR3 is 14 residues long. The CDR3 sequence: CASSETTGTDTQYF. The DNA for the CDR3 is TGCGCCAGCAGCGAGACTACAGGCACAGATACGCAGTATTTT. Full variable domain (remainder filled in from reference TRBV5-1 and TRBJ2-3): KAGVTQTPRYLIKTRGQQVTLSCSPISGHRSVSWYQQTPGQGLQFLFEYFSETQRNKGNFPGRFSGRQFSNSRSEMNVSTLELGDSALYLCASSETTGTDTQYFGPGTRLTVL.

V is TRBV4-1 and J is TRBJ1-3; no firm D call. The V gene's germline CDR1 is MGHRA and CDR2 YSYEKL. The CDR3 totals 16 residues. Trimming stripped 0 bases from V and 6 bases from J, with 15 bases between. The CDR3 nucleotides read TGCGCCAGCAGCCAAGATCATGGAGTATTTGAAAACACCATATATTTT. Translation: CASSQDHGVFENTIYF.

V and J are TRBV7-9 and TRBJ2-1; 10 nucleotides agree with TRBD2. CDR1 and CDR2 (germline): SEHNR, FQNEAQ (reference sequence). The V and J ends lost 1 base and 5 bases, in that order; junction bases with no gene match: 8. The CDR3 totals 17 residues. The CDR3: CASSLGVGLAVHNEQFF. CDR3 DNA sequence: TGTGCCAGCAGCTTAGGTGTTGGACTAGCGGTTCACAATGAGCAGTTCTTC.

V usage is TRBV5-1 and J usage is TRBJ1-2; 8 positions match TRBD1. This CDR3 region has 15 residues. V was pared by 3 bases and J by 5 bases, with 9 bases of the junction left unmatched. The germline CDR1 and CDR2 sequences are SGHRS and YFSETQ. In DNA form, the CDR3 reads TGCGCCAGCAGCTCCGGACAGGGAGGTTTTTATGGCTACACCTTC. This sequence encodes CASSSGQGGFYGYTF.

The chain uses TRBV5-1 and TRBJ2-7; 8 bases are a match to TRBD1. The CDR3 has 14 amino acids. From germline, CDR1 is SGHRS and CDR2 YFSETQ. J gave up 2 bases and V 0 bases, and 1 base lay outside the gene matches. DNA for the CDR3: TGCGCCAGCAGCTTGGGGGACAGGACCTACGAGCAGTACTTC. Translation: CASSLGDRTYEQYF.

This chain joins TRBV19 and TRBJ1-1; D gene unclear. V was trimmed by 3 bases and J by 3 bases, leaving 8 bases between them. The CDR3 is 13 residues long. The V gene's germline CDR1 is LNHDA and CDR2 SQIVND (reference sequence). For the CDR3, the DNA is TGTGCCAGTAGTATCCAGAGGGACACTGAAGCTTTCTTT. As protein: CASSIQRDTEAFF.